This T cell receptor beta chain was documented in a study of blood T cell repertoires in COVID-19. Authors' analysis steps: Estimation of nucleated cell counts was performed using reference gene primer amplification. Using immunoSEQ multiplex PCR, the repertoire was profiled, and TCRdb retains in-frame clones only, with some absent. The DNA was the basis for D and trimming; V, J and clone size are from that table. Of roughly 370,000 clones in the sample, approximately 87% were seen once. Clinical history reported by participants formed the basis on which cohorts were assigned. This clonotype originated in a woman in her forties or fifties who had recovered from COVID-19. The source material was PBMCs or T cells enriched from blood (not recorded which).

Written as DNA, the CDR3 is TGTGCCAGCTCACCCCGGCGGGGGGAGCACTATGGCTACACCTTC. This translates into CASSPRRGEHYGYTF. The V and J genes are TRBV18 and TRBJ1-2, with D possibly matching TRBD1 (5 bases). The CDR3 has 15 residues. Trimming pared 3 bases from V and 3 bases from J, leaving 14 bases between. Germline-derived CDR1 and CDR2 are KGHSH and LQKENI.